This TCR beta chain was recorded in a study of cytomegalovirus exposure and HLA in healthy donors (dated 2017 in TCRdb). Regarding the complete study: An earlier analysis of some 600 of the donors reported 276 Gb of sequence data and 117 million unique TCR beta sequences obtained from about 170 million T cells. An early release that covered 640 HLA-typed donors contained approximately 300 gigabases of sequencing data and tens of millions of unique TCR sequences. Among the 398 genotyped donors, around 81% belonged to the genetic ancestry cluster associated with self-reported Caucasian donors. The aim of the study was to test whether cataloging public T cell receptors could identify signatures of past pathogen exposure. The T cell repertoires of around 670 subjects were profiled by immunosequencing and related to cytomegalovirus serostatus. A separate validation cohort of 90 to 150 different subjects was used in addition to the roughly 620-subject first cohort. The study combined high-throughput TCR immunosequencing, statistical association of individual TCRs with disease status, and machine learning to predict cytomegalovirus infection status. A later analysis re-examined previously published TCR beta repertoires from more than 600 donors and added high-resolution HLA genotyping to investigate patterns of TCR occurrence. The later analysis used no new phenotypic data to find candidate immune exposures, relying instead on TCR beta sequences and their occurrence across donors. To decide whether each TCR beta V gene segment behaved as functional or pseudogenic, an earlier analysis of over 500 of the donors relied on high-throughput TCR beta sequencing. Donor age, sex, ethnicity and CMV serostatus were compiled alongside the repertoire data. A later genetic analysis used genome-wide SNP genotypes for about 60% of the roughly 670 donors, treating that subset as a discovery cohort. Every repertoire in the discovery cohort had been generated on one and the same sequencing platform. HLA typing covered class I and class II loci at four-digit resolution. The number of typed donors differed by locus: 629-630 for A, B, C, DRB1 and DQB1; 500 to 550 for DQA1; 606 for DPA1; and about 450 for DPB1. Because of strong linkage in the cohort, four to six DR-DQ haplotypes were treated as single units for association and clustering. Among approximately 370 genotyped donors of the cohort, an average of approximately 240,000 unique TCR beta nucleotide sequences was sequenced per donor, of which about 19% were non-productive. Summary of the overall study and its limitations: At a false discovery rate of 0.05, a later analysis linked roughly 17,000 TCR beta sequences to specific HLA alleles. HLA typing was unavailable for some donors at each locus, so association tests used only the typed subset. Correlated functional status among segregating V segments might be attributable to linkage disequilibrium, but an unknown experimental factor could not be ruled out. The authors suggested that the approach could potentially be generalized to other disease states and immunological phenotypes. An association between a missense DCLRE1C variant and V-gene and J-gene trimming of TCR beta chains was found in a later genetic analysis and replicated in an independent cohort. An earlier analysis of some 560 of the donors showed that most TCR beta V segments appeared in productive rearrangements either about 90% or about 30% of the time, which broadly matched IMGT annotations. Several of the top co-occurrence clusters appeared to be linked to parvovirus B19, influenza, CMV and Epstein-Barr virus, according to a later analysis. Sequencing depth was assumed to be roughly uniform across donors in the presence/absence analyses, though that assumption may not hold. For the cohort, immune exposure information was limited to CMV serostatus. A later analysis found that most CMV-associated TCR beta chains appeared HLA-restricted, with HLA associations seemingly driven largely by CMV exposure. According to a later genetic analysis, donors in an Asian-associated ancestry cluster had fewer N-insertions in productive TCRs than the approximately 650-donor mean. The classifier was reported to diagnose cytomegalovirus status with high specificity and sensitivity in both the original and validation cohorts. According to a later analysis, TCR association rates differed among HLA loci, with DRB1 alleles showing the most associated TCRs and HLA-C alleles showing the fewest. A few of the identified cytomegalovirus-associated TCR beta chains were confirmed in vitro to be specific for cytomegalovirus antigens. Compared with equally common non-associated chains, HLA-associated TCR beta chains in a later analysis were more clonally expanded and had lower generation probabilities. When HLA alleles, especially DR and DQ, strongly co-occurred, TCR associations were difficult to assign to individual alleles. Some IMGT-functional V segments, including TRBV6-2 and TRBV6-3, could not be told apart with the 87-base-pair reads, so those segments were excluded. Because counts were too low, about 18 rarely observed V segments, including chromosome 9 orphons, were left out of the earlier analysis of approximately 580 of the donors. A further reported finding was that TCR beta sequences accurately predicted the HLA-A and HLA-B alleles for most subjects in the first cohort. A cluster of highly shared sequence variants was judged likely to be a technical artifact of the sequencing pipeline. Most TCR sequences were observed very rarely across donors, whereas some public TCRs were present in many individuals. The study listed over 150 TCR beta chains as associated with cytomegalovirus. Only TCR beta chains were sequenced in this cohort, and the absence of alpha or paired-chain data limited detectable features.

Library generation was performed with the immunoSEQ multiplex PCR assay. For the multiplex PCR, a mixture combining 60 forward primers for TCR Vbeta segments and 13 reverse primers for TCR Jbeta segments was used. The CDR3 region of rearranged TCR beta genes was amplified from genomic DNA by a multiplex PCR assay. Amplified TCR beta libraries were sequenced as 87-base-pair reads on the Illumina HiSeq System. The source study handled its data this way. Across the 666 repertoires, a later analysis counted some 81 million unique TCR beta chains, around 11 million of which were shared by at least two donors. Raw reads were error-corrected and collapsed into unique sequences by a nearest-neighbor algorithm in which closely related sequences were merged to remove PCR and sequencing errors. Alignment of CDR3 sequences to IMGT reference sequences was used to assign V, D and J gene segments. For a sequence to be retained, at least a six-nucleotide match to both a V gene segment and a J gene segment was required. Rearrangements were classified as productive when the CDR3 lacked stop codons and remained in frame with V and J, and all other rearrangements were classified as non-productive. Following IMGT convention, CDR3 was defined as the stretch from the second conserved V-encoded cysteine up to the conserved J-encoded phenylalanine. Sequences without an unambiguous match to a single V gene segment were excluded from the earlier analysis of 500 to 700 of the donors. In an earlier analysis of 587 of the donors, a V segment was called functional when productive rearrangements were above 56.7%, and segregating when the standard deviation between donors exceeded 5%. A statistical classification framework was built for diagnosing cytomegalovirus status from the catalog of TCR beta chain sequences. In a later analysis, V and J genes were assigned by comparing TCR nucleotide sequences against IMGT/GENE-DB human TR gene sequences. The TCRdist pipeline was used in a later analysis to assign CDR3 sequences and most-parsimonious VDJ recombination scenarios. In a later analysis, each TCR beta chain was defined by its CDR3 amino acid sequence together with its V-gene family, and reads without a unique V-gene family were excluded. To address suspected cross-contamination and a sequencing artifact, a later analysis removed over 500 highly shared, low-generation-probability nucleotide sequences. In a later analysis, a clonal expansion index for each public chain was calculated from normalized within-repertoire ranks of inferred template counts. Generation probabilities in a later analysis came from a VDJ recombination model fitted to out-of-frame rearrangements, and those results were checked against IGoR. In a later analysis, hypergeometric tests were used to score TCR-TCR, TCR-HLA and TCR-CMV co-occurrence, with a repertoire-size bias correction applied to TCR pairs. False discovery rates were estimated in a later analysis by permuting HLA or CMV assignments 20 times. In a later analysis, co-occurring TCRs were grouped with DBSCAN, and TCRdist sequence similarity was added when clustering was performed within HLA-allele-positive subsets. For co-occurrence clustering, repertoires with fewer than 30,000 or more than 120,000 public chains were excluded, along with roughly 5 repertoires with anomalous nucleotide sharing. Sourced from immuneACCESS, this table was stored by TCRdb with only in-frame sequences that have V and J called. A share of the clones is absent; for the studies checked, an unresolved V gene accounts for under half, and the remainder has no known explanation. V and J calls and clone size are given by that table; D and trimming were obtained from the DNA. This sample has approximately 50,000 clones in its table, and 45% to 70% of those were observed once. The biggest ten clones account for about an eighth of the sample.

The cohort comprised 710 or so healthy bone marrow donors. At the time of sampling, every cohort member was nominally healthy, though immune exposures that went unrecorded were likely present. Of the 666 cohort members, 250 to 300 had positive CMV serostatus and 350 to 450 had negative CMV serostatus, and CMV serostatus was not recorded for the donor. A peripheral blood sample was provided by each donor, and peripheral blood mononuclear cells were used for TCR beta sequencing. Genomic DNA was extracted from the blood cell samples with the Qiagen DNeasy Blood Extraction Kit. Regarding this clone: No antigen is known for it. Per-base quality was not reported, and no clone a single base away is much larger than it.

V has 2 bases trimmed and J has 3 bases trimmed; junction bases matching no gene number 3. There are 14 amino acids in the CDR3, from cysteine to phenylalanine inclusive. The retained sequence is limited to the CDR3, 42 bases, with the frame set at the first base. Looking up the germline V gene yields CDR1 MNHEY and CDR2 SVGAGI. The rearrangement joined TRBV6-5 to TRBJ1-2, with 7 bases matching TRBD1. Sequencing used PBMCs. This clonotype was obtained from a human donor in good health. CDR3 sequence: CASSYRGRDYGYTF. The DNA sequence follows: TGTGCCAGCAGTTACAGGGGGCGGGACTATGGCTACACCTTC.